This is a list of T cell receptor beta chains from one sample in a study of vaccination effects on CD4 cells after COVID-19. These receptors are not linked to any known antigen. Produced via immunoSEQ multiplex PCR; TCRdb's table is partial and in-frame only. The table has tens of thousands of clones, roughly 82% seen once. This material consisted of CD4+ T cells from PBMCs cultured with HCoV-NL63 spike peptides, taken before COVID-19 vaccination. The receptors originated from a human donor who received a COVID-19 vaccine. The CDR3 runs from the conserved cysteine through the conserved F or W. The D gene is left open where the match is weak. Rows may omit the clone size; those that give it use once, few, many or a size class.

>.|TRBV19|TRBJ1-1|.
CASGVRNTEAFF
TGTGCCAGCGGGGTACGAAACACTGAAGCTTTCTTT
>.|TRBV2|TRBJ2-5|.
CASNRRRSQETQYF
TGTGCCAGCAACCGACGACGGAGCCAAGAGACCCAGTACTTC
>.|TRBV30|TRBJ1-2|.
CAWSLGGYGYTF
TGTGCCTGGAGTTTGGGAGGCTATGGCTACACCTTC
>TRBD1|TRBV7-8|TRBJ1-3|.
CASSLLGQASSGNTIYF
TGTGCCAGCAGCTTATTAGGACAGGCAAGCTCTGGAAACACCATATATTTT
>TRBD2|TRBV15|TRBJ2-3|.
CATSPRGSRANTDTQYF
TGTGCCACCAGCCCGCGGGGGAGTCGGGCGAACACAGATACGCAGTATTTT
>.|TRBV18|TRBJ2-2|.
CASSPDRTDGELFF
TGTGCCAGCTCACCCGACAGGACGGACGGGGAGCTGTTTTTT
>.|TRBV15|TRBJ1-5|once
CATSRDNDQPQHF
TGTGCCACCAGCAGAGATAATGATCAGCCCCAGCATTTT
>TRBD1|TRBV6-6|TRBJ2-5|.
CASSWPGQGKETQYF
TGTGCCAGCAGTTGGCCGGGACAGGGTAAAGAGACCCAGTACTTC
>.|TRBV5-1|TRBJ1-4|.
CASSLDGTPGEKLFF
TGCGCCAGCAGCTTGGACGGGACCCCCGGTGAAAAACTGTTTTTT
>.|TRBV3-1/TRBV3-2|TRBJ2-3|.
CASSPNLDTQYF
TGTGCCAGCAGCCCGAACCTAGATACGCAGTATTTT
>TRBD2|TRBV5-1|TRBJ2-1|.
CASSLVLAGEDEQFF
TGCGCCAGCAGCTTGGTATTAGCGGGGGAGGATGAGCAGTTCTTC
>TRBD1|TRBV5-5|TRBJ1-5|.
CASSPEKGGDRGVFNQPQHF
TGTGCCAGCAGCCCCGAAAAGGGAGGGGACAGGGGAGTTTTCAATCAGCCCCAGCATTTT
>TRBD2|TRBV6-4|TRBJ2-1|.
CASRVSGGENNEQFF
TGTGCCAGCAGGGTTAGCGGGGGGGAGAACAATGAGCAGTTCTTC
>TRBD2|TRBV7-9|TRBJ2-5|few
CASSRGGVETQYF
TGTGCCAGCAGCCGCGGGGGGGTAGAGACCCAGTACTTC
>.|TRBV20-1|TRBJ1-4|.
CSATGREKLFF
TGCAGTGCTACAGGGCGCGAAAAACTGTTTTTT
>TRBD1|TRBV5-1|TRBJ1-6|.
CASREGAVGSPLHF
TGCGCCAGCAGAGAGGGGGCGGTGGGGTCACCCCTCCACTTT
>.|TRBV7-8|TRBJ2-5|.
CASSPQSHKTQYF
TGTGCCAGCAGCCCCCAGTCCCACAAGACCCAGTACTTC
>.|TRBV28|TRBJ1-5|once
CASSTGGQPQHF
TGTGCCAGCAGTACGGGGGGGCAGCCCCAGCATTTT
>.|TRBV2|TRBJ1-1|.
CASSEFVAAGTEAFF
TGTGCCAGCAGTGAATTCGTGGCCGCGGGCACTGAAGCTTTCTTT
>TRBD2|TRBV5-5|TRBJ2-2|.
CASSREGLAGALLAGELFF
TGTGCCAGCAGCCGGGAGGGACTAGCGGGGGCCCTTCTTGCCGGGGAGCTGTTTTTT
>.|TRBV7-2|TRBJ2-4|.
CASSLGGQGRNIQYF
TGTGCCAGCAGCTTAGGTGGGCAGGGGCGAAACATTCAGTACTTC
>TRBD1|TRBV25-1|TRBJ1-1|.
CASSESRTGDTEAFF
TGTGCCAGCAGTGAATCCCGGACAGGTGACACTGAAGCTTTCTTT
>.|TRBV2|TRBJ2-5|.
CATASSQYF
TGTGCCACCGCATCGAGTCAGTACTTC
>.|TRBV10-1|TRBJ2-2|.
CASSGQRTRANTGELFF
TGCGCCAGCAGTGGACAGAGAACTCGAGCGAACACCGGGGAGCTGTTTTTT
>.|TRBV2|TRBJ1-2|.
CASTLGRTNYGYTF
TGTGCCAGCACTCTCGGCAGAACTAACTATGGCTACACCTTC
>TRBD1|TRBV5-1|TRBJ1-2|.
CASSLAGTGAPNYGYTF
TGCGCCAGCAGCTTGGCCGGGACAGGGGCGCCTAACTATGGCTACACCTTC
>.|TRBV18|TRBJ2-6|.
CASSPRGIGLAGANVLTF
TGTGCCAGCTCACCACGGGGGATCGGTCTGGCTGGGGCCAACGTCCTGACTTTC
>TRBD2|TRBV6-2/TRBV6-3|TRBJ2-2|.
CASSYPTSGVPGELFF
TGTGCCAGCAGTTATCCGACTAGCGGGGTCCCCGGGGAGCTGTTTTTT
>.|TRBV24-1|TRBJ1-5|few
CATSDASHRDHQPQHF
TGTGCCACCAGTGATGCCTCACACAGGGACCATCAGCCCCAGCATTTT